This entry concerns a single T cell receptor (beta chain). Original data processing: Quantification of nucleated cells was approximated via reference gene primer amplification. The method was immunoSEQ multiplex PCR; TCRdb's version includes in-frame clones alone and lacks a portion of them. Clonal size and the V and J genes are those of that table, whereas D and trimming came from the DNA. The data show tens of thousands of clones, roughly 90% seen once. Trimming stripped 3 bases from V and 3 bases from J, with 12 bases between. CDR3 length equals 14 residues. Germline V gives CDR1 MNHEY, CDR2 SMNVEV (reference sequence). The data were taken from a study of blood T cell repertoires in COVID-19. Looking at the study overall: Donors in the United States, Italy and Spain gave samples during acute or convalescent COVID-19. Nucleic acid was either cDNA or gDNA, and it came from T cells, B-cell-depleted T cells, or PBMCs.

The TCR originated in a human donor in a cohort sampled during active COVID-19. The rearrangement uses TRBV27 and TRBJ2-7; D not certain. The sequenced sample consisted of peripheral blood. CDR3 DNA: TGTGCCAGCAGTTTTCGGAGCGCTTTCTACGAGCAGTACTTC. It translates to CASSFRSAFYEQYF.